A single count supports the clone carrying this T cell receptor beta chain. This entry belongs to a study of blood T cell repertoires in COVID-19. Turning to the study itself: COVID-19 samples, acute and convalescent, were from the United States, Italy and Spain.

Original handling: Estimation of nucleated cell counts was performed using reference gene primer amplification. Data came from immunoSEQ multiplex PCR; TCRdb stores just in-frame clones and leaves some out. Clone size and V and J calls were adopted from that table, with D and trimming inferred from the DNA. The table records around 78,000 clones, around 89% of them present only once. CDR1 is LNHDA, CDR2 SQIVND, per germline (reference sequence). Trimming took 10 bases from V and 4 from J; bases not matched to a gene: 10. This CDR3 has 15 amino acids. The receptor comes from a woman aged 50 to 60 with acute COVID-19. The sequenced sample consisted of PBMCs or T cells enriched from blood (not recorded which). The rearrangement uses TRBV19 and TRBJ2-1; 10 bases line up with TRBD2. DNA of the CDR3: TGTGCCACCCGGGCCTCGGGACTAGCGTACAATGAGCAGTTCTTC. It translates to CATRASGLAYNEQFF.